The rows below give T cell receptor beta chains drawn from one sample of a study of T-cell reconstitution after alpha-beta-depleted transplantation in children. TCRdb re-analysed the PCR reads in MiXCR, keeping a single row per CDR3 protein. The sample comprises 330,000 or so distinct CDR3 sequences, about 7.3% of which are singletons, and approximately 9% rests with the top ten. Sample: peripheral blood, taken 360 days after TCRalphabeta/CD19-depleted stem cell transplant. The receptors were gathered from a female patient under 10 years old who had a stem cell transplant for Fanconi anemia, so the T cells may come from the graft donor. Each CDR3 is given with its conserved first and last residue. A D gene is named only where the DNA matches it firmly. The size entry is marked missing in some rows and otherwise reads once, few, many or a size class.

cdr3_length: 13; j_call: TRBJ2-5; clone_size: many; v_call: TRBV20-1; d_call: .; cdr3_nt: TGCAGAGCTAACCCAGAGTACCAAGAGACCCAGTACTTC; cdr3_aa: CRANPEYQETQYF
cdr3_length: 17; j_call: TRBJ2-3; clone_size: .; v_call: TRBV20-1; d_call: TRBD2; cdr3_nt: TGCAGTGCTATAGGACTAGCGGGGGTCCTTGGTACAGATACGCAGTATTTT; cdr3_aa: CSAIGLAGVLGTDTQYF
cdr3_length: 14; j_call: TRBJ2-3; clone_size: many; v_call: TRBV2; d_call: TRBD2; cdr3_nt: TGTGCCAGCATTCGCGGGGGAAGCACAGATACGCAGTATTTT; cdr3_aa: CASIRGGSTDTQYF
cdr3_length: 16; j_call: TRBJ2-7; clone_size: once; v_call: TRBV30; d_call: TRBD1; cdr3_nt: TGTGCCTGGAGTCGAGATCGGACAGGGGGCTCCTACGAGCAGTACTTC; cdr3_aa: CAWSRDRTGGSYEQYF
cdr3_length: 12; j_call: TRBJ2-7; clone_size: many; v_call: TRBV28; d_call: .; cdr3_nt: TGTGCCAGCAGTTACTGGTCCTACGAGCAGTACTTC; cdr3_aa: CASSYWSYEQYF
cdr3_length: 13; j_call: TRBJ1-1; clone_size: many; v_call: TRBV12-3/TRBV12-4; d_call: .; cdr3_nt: TGTGCCAGCAGTTGGACAGCAAACACTGAAGCTTTCTTT; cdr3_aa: CASSWTANTEAFF
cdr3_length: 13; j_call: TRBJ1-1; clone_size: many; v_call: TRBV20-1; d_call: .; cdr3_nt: TGCAGTGCCAGGCGAGGGGTGGGGGCTGAAGCTTTCTTT; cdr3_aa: CSARRGVGAEAFF
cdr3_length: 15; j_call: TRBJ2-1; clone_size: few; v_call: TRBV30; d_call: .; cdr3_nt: TGTGCCTGGAACCCGGGGCCAAGCTCCTACAATGAGCAGTTCTTC; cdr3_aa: CAWNPGPSSYNEQFF
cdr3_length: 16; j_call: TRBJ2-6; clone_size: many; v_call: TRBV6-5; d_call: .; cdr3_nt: TGTGCCAGCAGTTATAGGCGGGGGCCTGGGGCCAACGTCCTGACTTTC; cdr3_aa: CASSYRRGPGANVLTF
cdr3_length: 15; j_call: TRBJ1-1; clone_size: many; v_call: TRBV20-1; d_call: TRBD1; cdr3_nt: TGCAGTGCCACCCCAGGGGGGTTGAGGAACACTGAAGCTTTCTTT; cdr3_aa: CSATPGGLRNTEAFF
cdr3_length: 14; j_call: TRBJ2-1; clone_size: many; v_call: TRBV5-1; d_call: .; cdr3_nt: TGCGCCAGCAGTCCGGGACGGAAAGCCAATGAGCAGTTCTTC; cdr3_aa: CASSPGRKANEQFF
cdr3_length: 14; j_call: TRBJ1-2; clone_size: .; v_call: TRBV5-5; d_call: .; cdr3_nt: TGTGCCAGCAGCTTGGACAGTCTGGGCGATGGCTACACCTTC; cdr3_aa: CASSLDSLGDGYTF
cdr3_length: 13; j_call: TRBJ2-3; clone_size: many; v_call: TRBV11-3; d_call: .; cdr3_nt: TGTGCCAGCAGCTTAGGCTCGATAGATACGCAGTATTTT; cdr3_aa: CASSLGSIDTQYF
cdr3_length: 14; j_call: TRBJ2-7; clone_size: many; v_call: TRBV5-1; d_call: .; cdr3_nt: TGCGCCAGCAGCGTACAGGGAAGCTCCTACGAGCAGTACTTC; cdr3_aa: CASSVQGSSYEQYF
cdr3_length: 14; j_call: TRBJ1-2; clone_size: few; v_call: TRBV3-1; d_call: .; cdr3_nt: TGTGCCAGCAGCCAAGACGACGGAATCTATGGCTACACCTTC; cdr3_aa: CASSQDDGIYGYTF
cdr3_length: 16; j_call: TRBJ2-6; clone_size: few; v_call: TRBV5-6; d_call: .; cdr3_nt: TGTGCCAGCAGCTTGGCTTATGGGACCGGGGCCAACGTCCTGACTTTC; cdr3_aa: CASSLAYGTGANVLTF
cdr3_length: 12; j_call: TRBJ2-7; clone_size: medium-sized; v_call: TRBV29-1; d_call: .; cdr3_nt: TGCAGCGTTTCGCCCGGGCCCTACGAGCAGTACTTC; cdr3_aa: CSVSPGPYEQYF
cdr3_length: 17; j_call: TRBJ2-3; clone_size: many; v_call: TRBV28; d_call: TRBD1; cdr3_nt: TGTGCCAGCAGCCCCATCGGACAGGGGGCGAGGGCAGATACGCAGTATTTT; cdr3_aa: CASSPIGQGARADTQYF
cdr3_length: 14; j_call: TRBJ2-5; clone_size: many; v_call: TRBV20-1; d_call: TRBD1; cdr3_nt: TGCAGTGCTACCAGCCCAGGACAGGGGCCTTCCATCCACTTC; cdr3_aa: CSATSPGQGPSIHF
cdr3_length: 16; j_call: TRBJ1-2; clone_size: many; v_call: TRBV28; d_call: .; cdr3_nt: TGTGCCAGCAGTATCCGAGGACAGATCTTTAACTATGGCTACACCTTC; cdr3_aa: CASSIRGQIFNYGYTF
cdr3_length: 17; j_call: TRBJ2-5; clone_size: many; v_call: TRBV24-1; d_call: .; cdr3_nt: TGTGCCACCAGTGACTCCATACTAGGACAGAAACAAGAGACCCAGTACTTC; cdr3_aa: CATSDSILGQKQETQYF
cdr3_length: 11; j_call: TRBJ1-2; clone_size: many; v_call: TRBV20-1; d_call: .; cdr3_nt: TGCAGTGCTATAAGGGGCGATGGCTACACCTTC; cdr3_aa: CSAIRGDGYTF
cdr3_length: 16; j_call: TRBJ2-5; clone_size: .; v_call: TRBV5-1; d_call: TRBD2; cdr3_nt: TGCGCCAGCAGCTTTGGACTAGCGGGGAACCAAGAGACCCAGTACTTC; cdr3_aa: CASSFGLAGNQETQYF